The rows below give T cell receptor beta chains drawn from one sample of a study of blood T cells in healthy people across ages. TCRdb independently ran MiXCR on the 5' RACE reads; one entry per CDR3 protein. The profile shows over 1.5 million distinct CDR3 sequences, 40% to 55% of them singletons. The source material was blood. The receptors were sampled from a woman in her 40s in good health. The CDR3 runs from the conserved cysteine through the conserved F or W. A D gene is named only where the DNA matches it firmly. Expanded clones get a size class; other rows say once, few or many, or leave the size out.

cdr3_aa,cdr3_nt,j_call,clone_size,v_call,d_call
CASKPPGTISVGTQYF,TGTGCCAGCAAGCCACCCGGGACTATCAGCGTTGGGACCCAGTACTTC,TRBJ2-5,few,TRBV13,TRBD2
CASSLAPGQSNEKLFF,TGTGCCAGCAGCTTAGCGCCGGGACAGTCTAATGAAAAACTGTTTTTT,TRBJ1-4,.,TRBV7-2,TRBD1
CASSQEGLEEYF,TGTGCCAGCAGCCAAGAAGGCCTGGAGGAGTATTTT,TRBJ2-3,few,TRBV4-2,.
CAIQGTPQETQYF,TGTGCCATCCAAGGGACTCCCCAAGAGACCCAGTACTTC,TRBJ2-5,few,TRBV6-6,.
CASSTRLAGNETQYF,TGTGCCAGCAGCACCCGACTAGCGGGGAATGAGACCCAGTACTTC,TRBJ2-5,.,TRBV7-9,TRBD2
CASSLSRVGGNEQFF,TGTGCCAGCAGTTTATCTCGTGTAGGGGGGAATGAGCAGTTCTTC,TRBJ2-1,.,TRBV28,.
CSARDLGLQPQHF,TGCAGTGCTAGAGACCTTGGTCTTCAGCCCCAGCATTTT,TRBJ1-5,.,TRBV20-1,.
CASSSPQGPAGYSTDTQYF,TGTGCCAGCAGCTCACCCCAGGGACCAGCGGGTTATAGCACAGATACGCAGTATTTT,TRBJ2-3,.,TRBV7-8,.
CATRDSQTRAQETQYF,TGTGCCACCAGAGACAGTCAGACGCGCGCTCAAGAGACCCAGTACTTC,TRBJ2-5,.,TRBV6-2/TRBV6-3,.
CASSYYYYPTRGEQYF,TGTGCCAGCAGTTATTACTACTACCCGACCCGTGGCGAGCAGTACTTC,TRBJ2-7,few,TRBV6-2/TRBV6-3,.
CASSQVGSSSRDEQFF,TGTGCCAGCAGCCAAGTGGGCTCTAGCTCGCGTGATGAGCAGTTCTTC,TRBJ2-1,.,TRBV7-2,.
CATSRASGAADGYTF,TGTGCCACCAGCAGAGCGAGCGGGGCAGCGGATGGCTACACCTTC,TRBJ1-2,.,TRBV15,.
CASSTMGQGNTGELFF,TGTGCCAGCAGCACAATGGGACAGGGCAACACCGGGGAGCTGTTTTTT,TRBJ2-2,.,TRBV7-2,TRBD1
CATSEPGGGQPQHF,TGTGCCACCAGTGAGCCAGGGGGCGGTCAGCCCCAGCATTTT,TRBJ1-5,.,TRBV24-1,TRBD1
CATSRDRPLGGQETQYF,TGTGCCACCAGCAGAGATCGACCACTGGGGGGCCAAGAGACCCAGTACTTC,TRBJ2-5,few,TRBV15,.
CASSRGTIGGAGHDEQFF,TGTGCCAGCAGCAGAGGGACTATCGGAGGGGCCGGCCACGATGAGCAGTTCTTC,TRBJ2-1,.,TRBV7-9,TRBD2
CASSQDHPGGPSDTQYF,TGTGCCAGCAGCCAAGATCATCCGGGGGGGCCGTCAGATACGCAGTATTTT,TRBJ2-3,.,TRBV4-2,TRBD2
CASTINHSPGQGYEQFF,TGTGCCAGCACCATTAATCATTCTCCGGGACAGGGGTATGAGCAGTTCTTC,TRBJ2-1,.,TRBV6-2/TRBV6-3,TRBD1
CASSLFSTSGANVLTF,TGTGCCAGCAGCTTGTTTAGTACCTCTGGGGCCAACGTCCTGACTTTC,TRBJ2-6,.,TRBV5-6,.
CASSQGLAGEGETQYF,TGTGCCAGCAGCCAAGGGCTAGCGGGGGAAGGGGAGACCCAGTACTTC,TRBJ2-5,.,TRBV4-2,TRBD2
CASSVSTGTGAGANVLTF,TGTGCCAGCAGCGTCTCGACAGGGACTGGTGCTGGGGCCAACGTCCTGACTTTC,TRBJ2-6,few,TRBV9,.
CASSLLGREETQYF,TGTGCCAGCAGTTTATTGGGCAGGGAAGAGACCCAGTACTTC,TRBJ2-5,.,TRBV27,.
CASSPGTGYEQFF,TGCGCCAGCAGCCCGGGGACGGGTTATGAGCAGTTCTTC,TRBJ2-1,.,TRBV5-1,.
CASSYDTSTGETQYF,TGTGCCAGCAGTTACGATACTTCGACGGGGGAGACCCAGTACTTC,TRBJ2-5,.,TRBV6-5,.
CASSYASGGGGRIRNQPQHF,TGTGCCAGCAGTTACGCCTCAGGGGGAGGGGGTAGGATTCGCAATCAGCCCCAGCATTTT,TRBJ1-5,.,TRBV6-5,TRBD1
CASSLGILNYGYTF,TGCGCCAGCAGCTTGGGGATCTTAAACTATGGCTACACCTTC,TRBJ1-2,few,TRBV5-1,.
CASSQSNRGGTNYGYTF,TGTGCCAGCAGCCAATCGAACAGGGGGGGAACTAACTATGGCTACACCTTC,TRBJ1-2,.,TRBV16,TRBD1
CASNIAGREAGGYTF,TGTGCCAGCAACATCGCCGGAAGGGAGGCGGGGGGCTACACCTTC,TRBJ1-2,.,TRBV28,.
CASSKQLAALRPRRNTGTPYEQYF,TGTGCCAGCAGCAAACAACTTGCAGCCCTAAGACCCCGACGGAACACAGGGACCCCCTACGAGCAGTACTTC,TRBJ2-7,.,TRBV21-1,.
CASSPGPGQETQYF,TGTGCCAGCAGCCCAGGACCTGGGCAAGAGACCCAGTACTTC,TRBJ2-5,many,TRBV7-3,.
CASSSVRGNGYTF,TGTGCCAGCAGTTCCGTACGGGGAAATGGCTACACCTTC,TRBJ1-2,few,TRBV7-8,.